This T cell receptor (beta chain) was identified in a study of blood T cell repertoires in COVID-19. The repertoire was sequenced with immunoSEQ multiplex PCR; TCRdb's copy has only in-frame clones and lacks some. The sample has fewer than 300,000 clones, about 87% seen once; the top ten hold less than 1.6%. The CDR3 contains 15 residues. The V gene end was trimmed by 9 bases and the J gene end by 0 bases; junction bases not matched to a gene: 10. Germline CDR1 and CDR2: LGHNA and YNFKEQ. This TCR was sampled from a woman aged 40 to 50 who had recovered from COVID-19. The sequencing sample was made of peripheral blood. The V call is TRBV4-2, the J call TRBJ1-1; 7 nucleotides match TRBD1. In nucleotides, the CDR3 is TGTGCCAGTTCCGGGACAGCTTTCATGAACACTGAAGCTTTCTTT. Translated: CASSGTAFMNTEAFF.